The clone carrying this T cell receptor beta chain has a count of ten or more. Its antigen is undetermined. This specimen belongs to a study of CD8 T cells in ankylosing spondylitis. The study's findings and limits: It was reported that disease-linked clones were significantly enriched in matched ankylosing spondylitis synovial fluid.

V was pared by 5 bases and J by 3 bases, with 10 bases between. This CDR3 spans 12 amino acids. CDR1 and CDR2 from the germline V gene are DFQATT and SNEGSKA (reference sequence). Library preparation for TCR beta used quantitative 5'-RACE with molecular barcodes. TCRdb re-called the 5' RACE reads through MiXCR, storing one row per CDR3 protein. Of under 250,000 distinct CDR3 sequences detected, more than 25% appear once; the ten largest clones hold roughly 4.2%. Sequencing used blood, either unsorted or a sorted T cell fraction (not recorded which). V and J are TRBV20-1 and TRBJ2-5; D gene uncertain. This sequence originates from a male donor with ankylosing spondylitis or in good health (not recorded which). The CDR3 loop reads CSALGLKETQYF. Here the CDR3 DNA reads TGCAGTGCTCTCGGATTGAAAGAGACCCAGTACTTC.